This TCR beta chain was recorded in a study of post-analysis software for immune sequencing data. cDNA libraries for TCR beta contained unique molecular identifiers. About 500,000 cDNA molecules came from around 1 to 9.1 million T cells. TCRdb itself ran the PCR reads through MiXCR, one entry per CDR3 protein. The table includes more than 350,000 distinct CDR3 sequences, about 40% detected once. Per the germline V gene, CDR1 is MDHEN and CDR2 is SYDVKM. CDR3 length: 14 amino acids. V lost 7 bases, J lost 0 bases, and 12 bases lay in between. This clonotype was counted between two and nine times. Its antigen is still unknown. Overall study results and limits: Controls' normalized Chao1 diversity significantly exceeded that of multiple sclerosis patients. Strong co-clustering by F measure linked samples that shared a preparation batch. The study found TRBV5-6, TRBV5-1 and TRBV20-1 among 4 or 5 TRBV segments more frequent in patients than controls.

This chain joins TRBV28 and TRBJ2-5; possible D gene TRBD2, 5 bases. The sequencing input was blood. The sequence came from a girl aged 2-10 years with multiple sclerosis. CDR3 loop: CASTPGIHQETQYF. The CDR3 nucleotides are TGTGCCAGCACGCCGGGGATTCACCAAGAGACCCAGTACTTC.